This T cell receptor (beta chain) was retrieved from a study of radiation and T cells in renal cell carcinoma. Trimming took 7 bases from V and 2 from J; bases not matched to a gene: 2. CDR1 and CDR2 (germline): MNHEY, SMNVEV (reference sequence). The CDR3 extends over 13 amino acids. Sequencing used immunoSEQ multiplex PCR; TCRdb keeps in-frame clones, though not all of them. The sample yields about 78,000 clones, 89% seen once. In its sample, this clone was seen once. The time point here: blood 4 weeks post-SBRT, at nephrectomy. Treatment reported: 15 Gy SBRT to primary tumor, nephrectomy 4 weeks later. Nephrectomy followed 15 Gy stereotactic body radiation by 4 weeks. Clear cell pathology was present in this patient's renal cell carcinoma.

V is TRBV27 and J is TRBJ2-1; 7 bases match TRBD1. Sample: blood, taken from a patient whose treatment included radiotherapy and nephrectomy. The sequence derives from a woman in her 70s with renal cell carcinoma. The CDR3 DNA reads as TGTGCCAGCAAGCAGGGGGCCTACAATGAGCAGTTCTTC. It translates to CASKQGAYNEQFF.